Listed here is a single T cell receptor (beta chain). Whenever a sample was processed, at least 7 million PBMCs were isolated. The data were taken from a study of blood T cells in healthy people across ages. A J-beta primer mix and a sample-barcoded 5' primer were used in a second PCR of roughly 7 to 12 cycles. A 12-random-nucleotide template-switch adaptor tagged each cDNA molecule. Using its own MiXCR run on the 5' RACE reads, TCRdb lists one record per CDR3 protein. The sample holds around 790,000 distinct CDR3 sequences, 40% to 50% seen once. Germline V gene sequence: CDR1 SGHTA, CDR2 FQGTGA. CDR3 length equals 13 residues. V was clipped by 5 bases and J by 4 bases, with 10 bases between them.

This chain links TRBV7-3 with TRBJ2-3; the D gene is possibly TRBD2 (6 bases). Sequencing was performed on blood. This TCR was recovered from a man aged 55 to 70 in good health. CDR3 bases: TGTGCCAGCAGCCGGGGGTACCCAGATACGCAGTATTTT. Its protein is CASSRGYPDTQYF.